The 5 T cell receptor beta chains below all came from one sample that was sequenced in a study of sequential checkpoint blockade in melanoma. Assay used: immunoSEQ multiplex PCR; TCRdb lists only in-frame clones, some missing. Of 17,000 or so clones detected, around 73% appear once; the ten largest clones hold about a fifth. Indicated treatment: randomized to nivolumab then ipilimumab (arm A) or the reverse (arm B). The sequencing used CD8+ T cells sorted from blood (inferred from file names), collected from a patient given nivolumab and ipilimumab in sequence. The receptors stem from a human donor with melanoma.

This chain uses TRBV5-5 with TRBJ1-6; weak D call: TRBD1 (6 bases). The CDR3 sequence is 15 residues long. V lost 6 bases, J lost 7 bases, and 17 bases lay in between. CDR1 and CDR2 (germline): SGHKS, YYEKEE (reference sequence). CDR3 nucleotide sequence: TGTGCCAGCAACAAACAGGGCCAAGGCAATTCACCCCTCCACTTT. Translating gives CASNKQGQGNSPLHF. Full variable domain (rest looked up from reference TRBV5-5 and TRBJ1-6): DAGVTQSPTHLIKTRGQQVTLRCSPISGHKSVSWYQQVLGQGPQFIFQYYEKEERGRGNFPDRFSARQFPNYSSELNVNALLLGDSALYLCASNKQGQGNSPLHFGNGTRLTVT.

This clone showed up just a few times. DNA for the CDR3: TGTGCCAGCAGCCCACGGACAGGGAAGGAAGACGAGCAGTACTTC. Its protein is CASSPRTGKEDEQYF. The J gene is TRBJ2-7, the V gene TRBV7-9, with TRBD1 matching over 8 bases. Germline V lookup: CDR1 SEHNR, CDR2 FQNEAQ (reference sequence). The length of the CDR3 is 15 residues. V lost 5 bases to trimming and J lost 5 bases; unmatched junction nucleotides: 11.

The rearrangement uses TRBV7-8 and TRBJ2-5; TRBD2 agrees at 12 bases. This CDR3 region has 17 residues. Germline V lookup: CDR1 SGHVS, CDR2 FQNEAQ. The V gene end was trimmed by 4 bases and the J gene end by 4 bases; junction bases not matched to a gene: 10. The CDR3 coding sequence is TGTGCCAGCAGCTCGTACCGACTAGCGGGAGTACGAGAGACCCAGTACTTC. Protein sequence: CASSSYRLAGVRETQYF.

The chain employs TRBV6-1 and TRBJ2-1, with D tentatively TRBD1 (5 bases). Trimming pared 0 bases from V and 15 bases from J, leaving 21 bases between. CDR3 size: 15 residues. The germline V gene encodes CDR1 MNHNS and CDR2 SASEGT. In DNA form, the CDR3 reads TGTGCCAGCAGTGAAGCGCAAGGCAGGGCTTTCGCTCCGTTCTTC. Translation: CASSEAQGRAFAPFF.

Regarding this clone: Other nucleotide sequences in the sample specify the same CDR3. CDR3 protein: CASSLGTGSGYTF. In nucleotides, the CDR3 is TGTGCCAGCAGTTTAGGGACAGGGAGCGGCTACACCTTC. The chain recombines TRBV27 with TRBJ1-2; 9 nucleotides align to TRBD1. The V segment lost 2 bases and the J segment 8 bases; nucleotides outside the gene matches: 3. Germline V gives CDR1 MNHEY, CDR2 SMNVEV (reference sequence). CDR3 length: 13 amino acids.